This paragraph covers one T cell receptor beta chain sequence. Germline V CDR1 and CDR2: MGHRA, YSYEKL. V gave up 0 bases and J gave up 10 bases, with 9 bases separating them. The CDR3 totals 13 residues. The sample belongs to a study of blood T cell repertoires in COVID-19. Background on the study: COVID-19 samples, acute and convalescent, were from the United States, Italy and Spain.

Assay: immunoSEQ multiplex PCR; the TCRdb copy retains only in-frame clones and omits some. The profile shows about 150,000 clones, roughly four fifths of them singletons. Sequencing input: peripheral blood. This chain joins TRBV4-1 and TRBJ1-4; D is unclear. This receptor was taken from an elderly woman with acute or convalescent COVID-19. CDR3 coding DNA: TGCGCCAGCAGCCAAGATCTAGAGAGAAAACTGTTTTTT. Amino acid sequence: CASSQDLERKLFF.